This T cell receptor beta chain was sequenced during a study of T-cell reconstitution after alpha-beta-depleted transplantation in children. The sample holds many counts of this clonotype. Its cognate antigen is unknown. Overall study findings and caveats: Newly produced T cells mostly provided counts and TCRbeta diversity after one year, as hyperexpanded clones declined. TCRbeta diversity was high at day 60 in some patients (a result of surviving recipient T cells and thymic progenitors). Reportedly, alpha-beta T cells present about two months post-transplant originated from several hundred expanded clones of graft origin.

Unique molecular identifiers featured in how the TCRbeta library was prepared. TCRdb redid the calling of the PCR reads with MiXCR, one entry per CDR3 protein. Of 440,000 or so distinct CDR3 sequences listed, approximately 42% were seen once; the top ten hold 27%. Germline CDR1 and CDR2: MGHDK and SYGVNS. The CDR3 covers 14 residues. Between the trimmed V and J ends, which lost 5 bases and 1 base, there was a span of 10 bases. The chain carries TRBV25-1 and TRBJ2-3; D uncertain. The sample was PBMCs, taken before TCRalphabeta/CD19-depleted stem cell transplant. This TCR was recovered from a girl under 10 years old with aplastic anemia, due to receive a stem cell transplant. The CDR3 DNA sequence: TGTGCCAGCAGTCGCTTCGATCGCACAGATACGCAGTATTTT. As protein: CASSRFDRTDTQYF.